This TCR beta chain is from a study of OX40 agonist ivuxolimab in advanced cancers. The repertoire was sequenced with immunoSEQ multiplex PCR; TCRdb's copy has only in-frame clones and lacks some. The sample gives about 100,000 clones, about nine tenths of which show up once; about 0.31% is in the top ten. The CDR3 is 15 amino acids. The junction had 4 bases not matched to a gene; V was cut back by 4 bases and J by 0 bases. Germline V gene lookup returns CDR1 LNHDA and CDR2 SQIVND (reference sequence). The chain is built from TRBV19 and TRBJ1-1; 8 nucleotides align to TRBD1. The input for sequencing was CD4+ or CD8+ T cells sorted from blood, taken in a trial of the OX40 agonist ivuxolimab. This TCR derives from an adult with an advanced solid tumor such as melanoma, head and neck, liver or kidney cancer. The CDR3 here is CASSRRTGLNTEAFF. CDR3 nucleotides: TGTGCCAGTAGTAGAAGGACAGGGCTGAACACTGAAGCTTTCTTT.